This paragraph reports one T cell receptor beta chain. The antigen is not known. The sample is drawn from a study of cytomegalovirus exposure and HLA in healthy donors. Study as a whole: Unique TCR beta sequences numbering about 100 million came from about 179 million T cells in an earlier analysis. Study observations and caveats: Reports state that TCR beta sequences accurately predicted most subjects' HLA-A and HLA-B alleles. Most TCR sequences were seen very rarely across donors, but some public TCRs occurred in many.

Primers: 60 Vbeta forward and 13 Jbeta reverse. Clones were read by immunoSEQ multiplex PCR, and TCRdb kept only the in-frame ones, dropping some. The sample lists under 200,000 clones; roughly 72% were seen once. CDR3 length: 12 amino acids. With 0 bases removed from V and 6 bases from J, the gap between germline ends came to 5 bases. CDR1 and CDR2 (germline): SGHRS, YFSETQ. This sequence originates from a man aged 25-45 years in good health and CMV-seronegative. The chain recombines TRBV5-1 with TRBJ2-3; tentatively, D is TRBD1 (5 bases). Sequencing used PBMCs. The CDR3 sequence is CASSLEGDTQYF. The CDR3, as DNA: TGCGCCAGCAGCTTGGAGGGGGATACGCAGTATTTT. The variable domain in full, with the rest retrieved from reference TRBV5-1 and TRBJ2-3, is KAGVTQTPRYLIKTRGQQVTLSCSPISGHRSVSWYQQTPGQGLQFLFEYFSETQRNKGNFPGRFSGRQFSNSRSEMNVSTLELGDSALYLCASSLEGDTQYFGPGTRLTVL.